The 13 T cell receptor beta chains below come from one sample, sequenced in a study of response to subunit inactivated influenza vaccine. TCRdb re-derived calls from the RT-PCR reads in MiXCR, one entry per CDR3 protein. The data show 710,000 or so distinct CDR3 sequences, with more than 15% seen just once and about 9.9% held by the top ten. The sequences come from PBMCs from blood, collected roughly 12 days after vaccination. The receptors were sampled from a man between 45 and 60 years old who received an inactivated influenza vaccine.

This clonotype was counted at least ten times. This chain joins TRBV5-6 and TRBJ2-1; possible D gene TRBD2, 6 bases. Per the germline V gene, CDR1 is SGHDT and CDR2 is YYEEEE. The CDR3 has 15 residues. With 4 bases removed from V and 6 bases from J, the gap between germline ends came to 17 bases. The CDR3 protein is CASSMGLRRPNEQFF. The CDR3 nucleotides read TGTGCCAGCAGCATGGGACTCCGGAGGCCCAATGAGCAGTTCTTC.

This clonotype was seen repeatedly, ten times or more. V usage is TRBV4-1 and J usage is TRBJ2-7; D is possibly TRBD2 (6 bases). V was clipped by 0 bases and J by 3 bases, with 12 bases between them. The CDR3 has 15 residues. Germline lookup yields CDR1 MGHRA and CDR2 YSYEKL. CDR3 bases: TGCGCCAGCAGCCAAGATTCAGGGACTCGCTACGAGCAGTACTTC. Translated, it gives CASSQDSGTRYEQYF.

The rearrangement joins TRBV3-1 to TRBJ1-1; 7 bases are shared with TRBD1. Germline CDR1 and CDR2: LGHDT and YNNKEL (reference sequence). The CDR3 sequence is 14 residues long. The trim removed 4 bases at V and 6 bases at J, leaving 8 bases unmatched. In DNA, the CDR3 is TGTGCCAGCAGCCTCAGACAGGGCTACGCTGAAGCTTTCTTT. Its translation is CASSLRQGYAEAFF.

This clonotype was counted only a few times. The chain joins TRBV28 to TRBJ2-1; D possibly corresponds to TRBD1 (6 bases). This CDR3 is built from 16 residues. Deletions cut 0 bases from V and 3 bases from J, with 12 bases between. Per the germline V gene, CDR1 is MDHEN and CDR2 is SYDVKM. The CDR3 DNA reads TGTGCCAGCAGTTTATGGGGGGCAGTTATCTACAATGAGCAGTTCTTC. Its protein product is CASSLWGAVIYNEQFF.

The chain joins TRBV28 to TRBJ2-7, with a possible D match to TRBD1 (6 bases). CDR3 length: 13 amino acids. The germline V gene encodes CDR1 MDHEN and CDR2 SYDVKM. V gave up 6 bases and J gave up 7 bases, with 16 bases separating them. CDR3 nucleotide sequence: TGTGCCAGCAGGCCACGGGAAGGGGGAGAGCAGTACTTC. Amino acids: CASRPREGGEQYF.

This clonotype has at least ten counts. This chain joins TRBV19 and TRBJ2-5; D is unresolved. Trimming removed 3 bases from V and 3 bases from J, with 11 bases in between. Germline CDR1 LNHDA, CDR2 SQIVND (reference sequence). There are 14 residues in the CDR3. The CDR3 DNA follows: TGTGCCAGTAGTATGGGCCGGATAAAAGAGACCCAGTACTTC. Its protein product is CASSMGRIKETQYF.

This clonotype was observed a few times. J is TRBJ2-3 and V is TRBV20-1; D may match TRBD1 or TRBD2 (5 bases each). This CDR3 spans 17 amino acids. Trimming pared 0 bases from V and 1 base from J, leaving 17 bases between. In germline, CDR1 is DFQATT, CDR2 SNEGSKA (reference sequence). The CDR3 bases are TGCAGTGCTAGAGACGGGACCCGGACTCAACGCACAGATACGCAGTATTTT. It codes for CSARDGTRTQRTDTQYF.

This clonotype was seen more than once but under ten times. This rearrangement joins TRBV7-2 to TRBJ2-2; D remains unclear. The V end lost 6 bases, the J end lost 1 base, and 6 bases lay between the germline ends. This CDR3 comprises 13 residues. Germline CDR1 SGHTA, CDR2 FQGNSA. The CDR3 reads CASRPGNTGELFF. CDR3 sequence (DNA): TGTGCCAGCAGGCCAGGGAACACCGGGGAGCTGTTTTTT.

The chain employs TRBV4-2 and TRBJ2-5, with 11 nucleotides matching TRBD2. V lost 4 bases to trimming and J lost 3 bases; unmatched junction nucleotides: 7. The length of the CDR3 is 16 residues. CDR1 is LGHNA and CDR2 is YNFKEQ in the germline V gene. The CDR3, as DNA: TGTGCCAGCAGCCGGAAACCGACTAGCGGGAAAGAGACCCAGTACTTC. Protein product: CASSRKPTSGKETQYF.

This clonotype was counted between two and nine times. This chain links TRBV5-6 with TRBJ2-3; TRBD2 matches at 10 bases. V lost 5 bases and J lost 2; bases outside the gene matches: 11. This CDR3 region has 17 residues. Per the germline V gene, CDR1 is SGHDT and CDR2 is YYEEEE. The CDR3 bases are TGTGCCAGCAGAATGCCTCCGGGACTAGCGAACACAGATACGCAGTATTTT. Residues: CASRMPPGLANTDTQYF.

This clonotype was observed a handful of times. The J gene is TRBJ2-5, the V gene TRBV29-1; D may match TRBD1 or TRBD2 (6 bases each). Per germline, CDR1 SQVTM and CDR2 ANQGSEA. The length of the CDR3 is 15 residues. Deletions cut 5 bases from V and 1 base from J, with 17 bases between. Here the CDR3 DNA reads TGCAGCGTTTTACGTGGGGGGCAGTCCCAAGAGACCCAGTACTTC. This encodes CSVLRGGQSQETQYF.

V and J are TRBV6-5 and TRBJ1-1; maybe TRBD1 (6 bases). The CDR3 runs 13 residues. V gave up 2 bases and J gave up 7 bases, with 11 bases separating them. Germline V gene sequence: CDR1 MNHEY, CDR2 SVGAGI. The CDR3 nucleotides are TGTGCCAGCAGTTACGCCCGGACAGATGAAGCTTTCTTT. Translated: CASSYARTDEAFF.

This clonotype has just a few counts. The rearrangement links TRBV5-5 to TRBJ1-1; the match to TRBD1 covers 7 bases. Losses at the gene ends were 0 bases for V and 8 bases for J; bases not matched to a gene: 7. CDR1 and CDR2 from the germline V gene are SGHKS and YYEKEE (reference sequence). This CDR3 has 14 amino acids. In DNA form, the CDR3 reads TGTGCCAGCAGCTTGGCCGGGACAGAGGTCGAAGCTTTCTTT. Translation: CASSLAGTEVEAFF.